This T cell receptor beta chain stems from a study of sequential checkpoint blockade in melanoma. Treatment here: randomized to nivolumab then ipilimumab (arm A) or the reverse (arm B). Live CD3+CD8+ CD19− CD56− cells were sorted from PBMCs. Repertoires were generated with immunoSEQ multiplex PCR, while TCRdb's copy carries only in-frame clones and drops some. Seen here are 25,000 to 30,000 clones, 83% observed once, and the top ten hold about a sixth. Sequenced material: CD8+ T cells sorted from blood (inferred from file names), taken from a patient given nivolumab and ipilimumab in sequence. This clonotype was obtained from a human donor with melanoma.

The CDR3 bases are TGTGCCAGCGCGTTTACCGGGGACAGCTACTACGAGCAGTACTTC. Residues: CASAFTGDSYYEQYF. The rearrangement links TRBV27 to TRBJ2-7; 7 bases align to TRBD1. Germline values: CDR1 MNHEY, CDR2 SMNVEV (reference sequence). After removal of 8 bases from V and 3 bases from J, the junction contained 13 bases not matched to a gene. CDR3 length: 15 amino acids.